Shown below are 10 T cell receptor beta chains from a single sample sequenced in a study of T-cell memory formation after mild COVID-19. From the 5' RACE reads, TCRdb called clonotypes with MiXCR, one entry per CDR3 protein. The sample lists more than 250,000 distinct CDR3 sequences; under 20% were seen once. Sequencing input: PBMCs or a T cell subset sorted from them (not recorded which). These receptors all come from a man between 18 and 29 years old who had mild COVID-19 (a few samples of this study predate the infection). Cell type and time point are not known.

There are a few counts of this clonotype. This chain connects TRBV6-2 or TRBV6-3 to TRBJ2-5, with D perhaps TRBD1 or TRBD2 (5 bases each). Per the germline V gene, CDR1 is MNHEY and CDR2 is SVGEGT. V shed 3 bases and J shed 2 bases, with 10 bases lying between them. CDR3 length: 14 residues. CDR3 sequence: CASSYGWGQETQYF. Here the CDR3 DNA reads TGTGCCAGCAGTTATGGATGGGGGCAAGAGACCCAGTACTTC.

The V and J genes are TRBV7-9 and TRBJ2-5, with TRBD1 identical over 9 bases. Trimming at V came to 7 bases and at J to 7 bases, leaving 7 bases not matched to a gene. Germline V gene data show CDR1 as SEHNR and CDR2 as FQNEAQ (reference sequence). The CDR3 has 13 residues. The CDR3 region has the DNA TGTGCCAGCACCAACAGGGGGCTGTTGACCCAGTACTTC. Translated, it gives CASTNRGLLTQYF.

This chain connects TRBV10-1 to TRBJ2-2, with a possible D match to TRBD1 (5 bases). CDR1 and CDR2 from the germline V gene are WNHNN and SYGVQD (reference sequence). The CDR3 runs to 15 residues. Trimming took 0 bases from V and 3 from J, leaving 8 bases between them. CDR3 sequence: CASSESRQHTGELFF. In nucleotides, the CDR3 is TGCGCCAGCAGTGAGTCGCGACAGCACACCGGGGAGCTGTTTTTT.

V usage is TRBV12-3 or TRBV12-4 and J usage is TRBJ1-1, with D uncertain. The CDR3 sequence is 12 residues long. With 6 bases removed from V and 6 bases from J, the gap between germline ends came to 11 bases. The DNA for the CDR3 is TGTGCCAGCAGCCCGGGAATGGCTGAAGCTTTCTTT. Translating it yields CASSPGMAEAFF.

CDR3 DNA sequence: TGTGCCAGCAGCGTTTACCGGGGGCCCACAGATACGCAGTATTTT. Amino acid sequence: CASSVYRGPTDTQYF. This chain uses TRBV7-2 with TRBJ2-3; D may be TRBD1 or TRBD2 (6 bases each). The CDR3 sequence is 15 residues long. V lost 5 bases and J lost 2, with 14 bases in between. Per germline, CDR1 SGHTA and CDR2 FQGNSA.

The chain combines TRBV7-2 with TRBJ2-2; D not resolved. This CDR3 comprises 16 residues. V lost 5 bases and J 5 bases, leaving 18 bases between the germline ends. The germline V gene encodes CDR1 SGHTA and CDR2 FQGNSA. The CDR3 DNA reads TGTGCCAGCAGCCCGATGAGGTTCGGCGTAACCGGGGAGCTGTTTTTT. It translates to CASSPMRFGVTGELFF.

The chain combines TRBV5-1 with TRBJ1-1, with D tentatively TRBD1 (5 bases). This CDR3 contains 15 residues. With 4 bases removed from V and 0 bases from J, the gap between germline ends came to 13 bases. Germline values: CDR1 SGHRS, CDR2 YFSETQ. Written as DNA, the CDR3 is TGCGCCAGCAGCATGGTGGGGGGAATGAACACTGAAGCTTTCTTT. Its protein product is CASSMVGGMNTEAFF. Combining the CDR3 with reference TRBV5-1 and TRBJ1-1 gives the whole variable domain KAGVTQTPRYLIKTRGQQVTLSCSPISGHRSVSWYQQTPGQGLQFLFEYFSETQRNKGNFPGRFSGRQFSNSRSEMNVSTLELGDSALYLCASSMVGGMNTEAFFGQGTRLTVV.

The rearrangement links TRBV5-5 to TRBJ1-5, with TRBD1 identical over 9 bases. The CDR3 spans 15 residues. The ends lost 4 bases at V and 6 bases at J; junction bases unmatched: 8. CDR1 is SGHKS, CDR2 YYEKEE, per germline (reference sequence). CDR3 nucleotides: TGTGCCAGCAGCCGGGACAGGGTTTTCGGTCAGCCCCAGCATTTT. Protein product: CASSRDRVFGQPQHF.

V usage is TRBV20-1 and J usage is TRBJ1-2, with 9 bases matching TRBD1. The trim removed 2 bases at V and 6 bases at J, leaving 1 base unmatched. This CDR3 has 12 residues. Germline lookup yields CDR1 DFQATT and CDR2 SNEGSKA (reference sequence). The CDR3 is CSARYRGHGYTF. CDR3 DNA: TGCAGTGCTAGATACAGGGGGCATGGCTACACCTTC.

This clonotype was seen a handful of times. The CDR3 DNA sequence: TGTGCCAGCAAGACGAGCAGAGGATGGGATACGCAGTATTTT. This sequence encodes CASKTSRGWDTQYF. The rearrangement links TRBV6-2 or TRBV6-3 to TRBJ2-3; D gene uncertain. Germline lookup yields CDR1 MNHEY and CDR2 SVGEGT. This CDR3 is built from 14 residues. Trimming removed 7 bases from V and 6 bases from J, with 17 bases in between.